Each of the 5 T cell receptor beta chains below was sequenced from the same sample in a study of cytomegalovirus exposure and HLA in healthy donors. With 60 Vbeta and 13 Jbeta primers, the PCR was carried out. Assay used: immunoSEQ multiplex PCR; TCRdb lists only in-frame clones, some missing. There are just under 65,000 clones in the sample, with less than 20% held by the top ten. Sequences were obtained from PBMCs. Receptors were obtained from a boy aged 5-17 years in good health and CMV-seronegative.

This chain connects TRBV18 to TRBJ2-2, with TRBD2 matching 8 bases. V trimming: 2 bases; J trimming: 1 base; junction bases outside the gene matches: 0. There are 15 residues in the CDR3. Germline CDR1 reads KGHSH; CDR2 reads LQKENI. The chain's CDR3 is CASSPSGGNTGELFF. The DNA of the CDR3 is TGTGCCAGCTCACCAAGCGGGGGGAACACCGGGGAGCTGTTTTTT.

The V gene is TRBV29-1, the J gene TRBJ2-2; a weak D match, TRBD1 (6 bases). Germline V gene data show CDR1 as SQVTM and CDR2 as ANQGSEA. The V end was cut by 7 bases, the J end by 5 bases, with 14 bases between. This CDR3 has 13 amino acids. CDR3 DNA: TGCAGCGGGATCGGGACACTGACCGGGGAGCTGTTTTTT. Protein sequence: CSGIGTLTGELFF.

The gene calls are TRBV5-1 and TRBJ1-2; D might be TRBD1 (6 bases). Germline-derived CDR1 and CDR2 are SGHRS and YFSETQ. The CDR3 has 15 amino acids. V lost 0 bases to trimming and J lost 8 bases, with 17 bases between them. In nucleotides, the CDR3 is TGCGCCAGCAGCTTGGGAGCGTTGTCAGGGGACGGCTACACCTTC. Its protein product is CASSLGALSGDGYTF. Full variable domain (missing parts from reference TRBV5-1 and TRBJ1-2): KAGVTQTPRYLIKTRGQQVTLSCSPISGHRSVSWYQQTPGQGLQFLFEYFSETQRNKGNFPGRFSGRQFSNSRSEMNVSTLELGDSALYLCASSLGALSGDGYTFGSGTRLTVV.

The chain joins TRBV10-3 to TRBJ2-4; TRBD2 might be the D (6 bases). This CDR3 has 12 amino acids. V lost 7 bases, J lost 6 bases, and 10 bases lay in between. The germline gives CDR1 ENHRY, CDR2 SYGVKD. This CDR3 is CAIMAEGNIQYF. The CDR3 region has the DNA TGTGCCATCATGGCGGAGGGAAACATTCAGTACTTC.

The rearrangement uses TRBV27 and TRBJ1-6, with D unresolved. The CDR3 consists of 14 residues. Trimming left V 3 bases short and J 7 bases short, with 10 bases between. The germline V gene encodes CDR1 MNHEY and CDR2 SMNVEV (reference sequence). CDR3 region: CASSLYSPNSPLHF. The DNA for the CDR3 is TGTGCCAGCAGTTTGTACAGCCCAAATTCACCCCTCCACTTT.